Below, 14 T cell receptor beta chains from the same sample are listed, as sequenced in a study of Ad26.COV2.S vaccination and SARS-CoV-2 variants (dated by TCRdb to the early 2020s). Read against the paper, the sample's treatment or condition label means: about 20 received Ad26.COV2.S at low or high dose, single or two shots; 5 received placebo; per-sample allocation not given. For vaccine and placebo recipients, repertoires were sequenced using samples collected on day 63 after the first injection. Libraries were constructed by the immunoSEQ multiplex PCR assay. TCRdb's version of the immuneACCESS table is confined to in-frame rearrangements and falls short of the full clone set. An unresolved V gene accounts for under half of the shortfall where checked; the remainder is of unknown origin. Counted in this sample were roughly 350,000 clones; about 88% of them appeared once. The top ten hold around 6.4% of the sample.

The input for sequencing was peripheral blood, taken in a trial of Ad26.COV2.S vaccine versus placebo. Receptors originate from a person aged 18-65 years who received the Ad26.COV2.S COVID-19 vaccine or a placebo.

This clone was seen just once. CDR3 residues: CASSLMGMINEQFF. CDR3 DNA: TGTGCCAGCAGTTTGATGGGGATGATCAATGAGCAGTTCTTC. The rearrangement joins TRBV27 to TRBJ2-1; D call uncertain. The CDR3 has 14 residues. Trimming left V 3 bases short and J 6 bases short, with 12 bases between. Germline assignment: CDR1 MNHEY and CDR2 SMNVEV (reference sequence).

The J gene is TRBJ2-5, the V gene TRBV27, with TRBD2 as a possible D gene (6 bases). Germline CDR1 is MNHEY and CDR2 is SMNVEV (reference sequence). V was shortened by 5 bases and J by 9 bases, with 13 bases between the two germline ends. This CDR3 region has 12 residues. The CDR3 DNA sequence: TGTGCCAGCAGTCAAAGGGGAGGTGCCCAGTACTTC. Its translation is CASSQRGGAQYF.

The V gene is TRBV6-5, the J gene TRBJ1-4; 7 bases are a match to TRBD1. V trimming: 4 bases; J trimming: 7 bases; junction bases outside the gene matches: 6. Germline V gene lookup returns CDR1 MNHEY and CDR2 SVGAGI. CDR3 length: 14 residues. The DNA of the CDR3 is TGTGCCAGCAGTTCACAGGGGCAGGTTGAAAAACTGTTTTTT. It is translated as CASSSQGQVEKLFF.

The rearrangement joins TRBV7-9 to TRBJ2-7, with D perhaps matching TRBD2 (7 bases). The CDR3 extends over 13 amino acids. With 8 bases removed from V and 0 bases from J, the gap between germline ends came to 11 bases. CDR1 and CDR2 from the germline V gene are SEHNR and FQNEAQ (reference sequence). CDR3 sequence: CASGGALSYEQYF. The DNA for the CDR3 is TGTGCCAGCGGGGGGGCCCTCTCCTACGAGCAGTACTTC.

The V gene is TRBV6-2 or TRBV6-3, the J gene TRBJ2-7; D is unresolved. CDR1 and CDR2 from the germline V gene are MNHEY and SVGEGT. CDR3 size: 12 residues. Trimming left V 4 bases short and J 2 bases short, with 6 bases between. CDR3: CASSLQPYEQYF. The CDR3 nucleotides read TGTGCCAGCAGTTTGCAGCCCTACGAGCAGTACTTC.

V usage is TRBV5-4 and J usage is TRBJ1-2; TRBD1 agrees at 8 bases. Unmatched junction bases numbered 2, after V lost 5 bases and J lost 5 bases. Germline V lookup: CDR1 SGHNT, CDR2 YYREEE (reference sequence). The CDR3 has 12 amino acids. CDR3 in DNA: TGTGCCAGCAGTCGGGACAGGTATGGCTACACCTTC. Protein sequence: CASSRDRYGYTF.

The chain recombines TRBV27 with TRBJ1-1; a weak D match, TRBD1 (5 bases). CDR3 length equals 13 residues. In germline, CDR1 is MNHEY, CDR2 SMNVEV (reference sequence). V gave up 3 bases and J gave up 11 bases, with 16 bases separating them. The CDR3 sequence is CASSLGPGVVAFF. Written as DNA, the CDR3 is TGTGCCAGCAGTTTGGGGCCTGGCGTAGTGGCTTTCTTT.

The V call is TRBV4-3, the J call TRBJ1-5; D may be TRBD1 (5 bases). The CDR3 consists of 19 residues. Between the trimmed V and J ends, which lost 0 bases and 0 bases, there was a span of 18 bases. Germline CDR1 is LGHNA and CDR2 is YSLEER. In nucleotides, the CDR3 is TGCGCCAGCAGCCAAGATCTGGGACGAGGCCAGTATAGCAATCAGCCCCAGCATTTT. Amino acids: CASSQDLGRGQYSNQPQHF.

In this sample, this clone turned up a few times. Additional DNA sequences in this sample encode the identical CDR3. V and J are TRBV7-9 and TRBJ2-2; D unresolved. V was pared by 0 bases and J by 3 bases, with 5 bases between. The germline gives CDR1 SEHNR, CDR2 FQNEAQ (reference sequence). The CDR3 loop spans 14 amino acids. CDR3: CASSLAGYTGELFF. The CDR3 DNA follows: TGTGCCAGCAGCTTAGCGGGGTACACCGGGGAGCTGTTTTTT.

The chain uses TRBV7-3 and TRBJ1-3, with D maybe TRBD1 (6 bases). Trimming removed 2 bases at V and 3 bases at J, with 14 bases between. The CDR3 is made up of 16 amino acids. Germline V gene sequence: CDR1 SGHTA, CDR2 FQGTGA. CDR3 coding DNA: TGTGCCAGCAGCTTAGGGGGCGAAGGGGTTGGAAACACCATATATTTT. It encodes CASSLGGEGVGNTIYF.

This chain connects TRBV28 to TRBJ1-5; D uncertain. The CDR3 has 15 residues. Germline-derived CDR1 and CDR2 are MDHEN and SYDVKM. The V end was cut by 2 bases, the J end by 2 bases, with 10 bases between. CDR3 nucleotide sequence: TGTGCCAGCAGTTTAAGCATCGAGGGCAATCAGCCCCAGCATTTT. This codes for CASSLSIEGNQPQHF.

The chain is built from TRBV5-1 and TRBJ1-2; 9 nucleotides agree with TRBD1. V gave up 0 bases and J gave up 3 bases; unmatched junction bases: 3. CDR3 size: 15 residues. Looked up from germline, CDR1 is SGHRS and CDR2 is YFSETQ. The CDR3 sequence: CASSLVTGGDYGYTF. In nucleotides, the CDR3 is TGCGCCAGCAGCTTGGTTACAGGGGGCGACTATGGCTACACCTTC.

This chain connects TRBV14 to TRBJ2-2; D not resolved. Trimming cost V 0 bases and J 0 bases, with 2 bases left between them. The CDR3 sequence is 14 residues long. Germline V CDR1 and CDR2: SGHDN, FVKESK. The CDR3 DNA reads TGTGCCAGCAGCCAAGAAGCGAACACCGGGGAGCTGTTTTTT. This gives the protein CASSQEANTGELFF.

The chain employs TRBV27 and TRBJ2-1, with D perhaps TRBD2 (6 bases). The germline gives CDR1 MNHEY, CDR2 SMNVEV (reference sequence). The CDR3 is made up of 18 amino acids. V lost 0 bases and J lost 4, with 19 bases in between. The CDR3 DNA is TGTGCCAGCAGTTTATCGATTAGGATCCTAGCGAGTTACAATGAGCAGTTCTTC. Encoded protein: CASSLSIRILASYNEQFF.